This entry lists 30 T cell receptor beta chains sequenced from one sample in a study of blood T cell repertoires in COVID-19. Produced via immunoSEQ multiplex PCR; TCRdb's table is partial and in-frame only. The profile shows 80,000 to 100,000 clones, more than 65% of them singletons. Sequenced input: peripheral blood. The receptors originated from a man aged 55-75 years with acute or convalescent COVID-19.

About this clone: Different DNA sequences within this sample yield the same CDR3. The chain links TRBV19 to TRBJ2-7; 8 positions agree with TRBD2. The CDR3 has 15 amino acids. Germline V CDR1 and CDR2: LNHDA, SQIVND (reference sequence). The trim removed 1 base at V and 2 bases at J, leaving 4 bases unmatched. The CDR3 nucleotides read TGTGCCAGTAGTATAGGTCTAGCGGGCACCTACGAGCAGTACTTC. Translated, it gives CASSIGLAGTYEQYF.

The rearrangement joins TRBV4-3 to TRBJ2-1; the D is unclear. Trimming removed 0 bases from V and 7 bases from J, with 10 bases in between. The CDR3 length is 14 residues. Looked up from germline, CDR1 is LGHNA and CDR2 is YSLEER. The DNA for the CDR3 is TGCGCCAGCAGCCAAGATACGTCGAGGAATGAGCAGTTCTTC. This translates into CASSQDTSRNEQFF.

The chain has TRBV7-2 and TRBJ1-5; D remains ambiguous. CDR3 size: 14 residues. V shed 2 bases and J shed 3 bases, with 8 bases lying between them. From germline, CDR1 is SGHTA and CDR2 FQGNSA. CDR3 coding DNA: TGTGCCAGCAGCTTAATATACTCCAATCAGCCCCAGCATTTT. Protein sequence: CASSLIYSNQPQHF.

The gene calls are TRBV19 and TRBJ2-3; D is uncertain. Germline CDR1 reads LNHDA; CDR2 reads SQIVND (reference sequence). With 3 bases removed from V and 1 base from J, the gap between germline ends came to 14 bases. The CDR3 sequence is 16 residues long. The CDR3 DNA follows: TGTGCCAGTAGTATTAGATCTGTAGTTGGCACAGATACGCAGTATTTT. Amino acid sequence: CASSIRSVVGTDTQYF.

This chain links TRBV6-6 with TRBJ1-2; 11 bases fit TRBD1. The V segment lost 4 bases and the J segment 3 bases; nucleotides outside the gene matches: 7. The CDR3 totals 16 residues. From germline, CDR1 is MNHNY and CDR2 SVGAGI (reference sequence). CDR3 coding DNA: TGTGCCAGCAGTTCTGGACAGGGGGCATGGGACTATGGCTACACCTTC. Translating it yields CASSSGQGAWDYGYTF.

This chain uses TRBV3-1 (or the pseudogene TRBV3-2) with TRBJ1-3; TRBD1 matches 8 bases. This CDR3 region has 14 residues. CDR1 and CDR2 (germline): LGHDT, YNNKEL (reference sequence). The junction had 0 bases not matched to a gene; V was cut back by 4 bases and J by 1 base. CDR3 sequence: CASSRQGSGNTIYF. DNA for the CDR3: TGTGCCAGCAGCCGACAGGGGTCTGGAAACACCATATATTTT.

The chain employs TRBV24-1 and TRBJ2-1; 8 bases map to TRBD1. J was trimmed by 5 bases and V by 7 bases; bases with no gene match: 6. The CDR3 covers 14 residues. Germline loops: CDR1 KGHDR, CDR2 SFDVKD. The CDR3 is CATSRGQANNEQFF. Written as DNA, the CDR3 is TGTGCCACCAGCCGGGGACAGGCGAACAATGAGCAGTTCTTC.

The V gene is TRBV7-8, the J gene TRBJ1-1; 7 bases map to TRBD1. Germline trimming cut 1 base from V and 4 bases from J; bases unmatched to any gene: 9. The CDR3 length is 16 residues. The germline gives CDR1 SGHVS, CDR2 FQNEAQ. The CDR3 loop is CASSLVKQGLGTEAFF. For the CDR3, the DNA is TGTGCCAGCAGCTTAGTCAAACAGGGGCTGGGCACTGAAGCTTTCTTT.

There are a few counts of this clone. The rearrangement uses TRBV30 and TRBJ1-5; D remains ambiguous. Trimming shortened V by 2 bases and J by 2 bases, and 10 bases separated the two germline ends. The CDR3 is made up of 14 amino acids. Germline assignment: CDR1 GTSNPN and CDR2 SVGIG (reference sequence). CDR3 amino acids: CAWSIRLRNQPQHF. The CDR3 DNA reads as TGTGCCTGGAGTATCCGTCTTCGCAATCAGCCCCAGCATTTT.

The chain is built from TRBV9 and TRBJ1-4; 8 nucleotides line up with TRBD1. Germline V gives CDR1 SGDLS, CDR2 YYNGEE. The CDR3 loop spans 21 amino acids. V lost 3 bases to trimming and J lost 7 bases; unmatched junction nucleotides: 26. CDR3 sequence: CASSDPRTGTGPVMLGEKLFF. CDR3 nucleotides: TGTGCCAGCAGCGACCCTCGTACCGGGACAGGACCCGTAATGCTGGGTGAAAAACTGTTTTTT.

V gene TRBV11-3 combines with J gene TRBJ2-3; 9 positions match TRBD2. CDR1 and CDR2 (germline): SGHNT, YENEEA. Trimming took 0 bases from V and 3 from J; bases not matched to a gene: 10. This CDR3 is built from 18 residues. DNA of the CDR3: TGTGCCAGCAGCTTAGATGGTGGCGGGGGGGCCGGAACAGATACGCAGTATTTT. Translation: CASSLDGGGGAGTDTQYF.

The V call is TRBV27, the J call TRBJ1-2, with D perhaps matching TRBD1 (6 bases). Deletions cut 1 base from V and 7 bases from J, with 13 bases between. Germline V gene data show CDR1 as MNHEY and CDR2 as SMNVEV (reference sequence). The CDR3 sequence is 14 residues long. CDR3 loop: CASSLLGRGSGYTF. CDR3 nucleotide sequence: TGTGCCAGCAGTTTATTAGGCAGGGGCTCTGGCTACACCTTC.

This chain connects TRBV4-2 to TRBJ2-7; 12 bases line up with TRBD2. V shed 3 bases, J shed 3 bases, and the junction held 6 bases outside the gene matches. The length of the CDR3 is 16 residues. Germline V lookup: CDR1 LGHNA, CDR2 YNFKEQ. DNA for the CDR3: TGTGCCAGCAGCCACCGACTAGCGGGAGAAGACTACGAGCAGTACTTC. Amino acid sequence: CASSHRLAGEDYEQYF.

This chain links TRBV7-9 with TRBJ2-1; D might be TRBD1 (5 bases). V dropped 2 bases and J dropped 2 bases, with 10 bases sitting between them. The CDR3 consists of 15 residues. The germline CDR1 and CDR2 sequences are SEHNR and FQNEAQ (reference sequence). The CDR3, as DNA: TGTGCCAGCAGCTTACAGGGAACGACCTACAATGAGCAGTTCTTC. Amino acids: CASSLQGTTYNEQFF.

The sample holds one count of this clone. The CDR3 spells CASSQGASIRNSPLHF. CDR3 DNA: TGTGCCAGCAGCCAAGGGGCGAGTATCAGGAATTCACCCCTCCACTTT. The rearrangement joins TRBV3-1 (or the pseudogene TRBV3-2) to TRBJ1-6; D gene uncertain. Per the germline V gene, CDR1 is LGHDT and CDR2 is YNNKEL (reference sequence). The CDR3 sequence is 16 residues long. The ends were cut back, 1 base at V and 7 bases at J, with 14 bases in the middle.

V is TRBV15 and J is TRBJ2-4; 10 bases match TRBD1. This CDR3 has 20 amino acids. Germline V gives CDR1 LNHNV, CDR2 YYDKDF (reference sequence). The V segment lost 1 base and the J segment 0 bases; nucleotides outside the gene matches: 12. This chain's CDR3 is CATSRATTGGRTLAKNIQYF. CDR3 DNA sequence: TGTGCCACCAGCAGAGCCACGACAGGGGGCCGCACACTAGCCAAAAACATTCAGTACTTC.

The CDR3 spells CASSYSGGTNYGYTF. The CDR3 nucleotides are TGTGCCAGCAGTTACTCTGGGGGCACTAACTATGGCTACACCTTC. The genes are TRBV6-2 or TRBV6-3 and TRBJ1-2; D is perhaps TRBD1 (6 bases). V was clipped by 0 bases and J by 0 bases, with 8 bases between them. CDR1 is MNHEY, CDR2 SVGEGT, per germline. There are 15 residues in the CDR3.

This chain uses TRBV3-1 (or the pseudogene TRBV3-2) with TRBJ1-1, with D perhaps matching TRBD1 (5 bases). V lost 1 base to trimming and J lost 0 bases, with 15 bases between them. The CDR3 is 17 residues long. The germline V gene encodes CDR1 LGHDT and CDR2 YNNKEL (reference sequence). The CDR3 region has the DNA TGTGCCAGCAGCCAAGTAAGACAGAATTTGGTGAACACTGAAGCTTTCTTT. Translation: CASSQVRQNLVNTEAFF.

Only one count was recorded for this clone. The V gene is TRBV4-3, the J gene TRBJ1-2, with a tentative D call TRBD1 (6 bases). The CDR3 is 14 residues long. V dropped 2 bases and J dropped 6 bases, with 13 bases sitting between them. In germline, CDR1 is LGHNA, CDR2 YSLEER. The CDR3, as DNA: TGCGCCAGCAGCCAATCTCAGGGGATAGATGGCTACACCTTC. Its protein is CASSQSQGIDGYTF.

The J gene is TRBJ1-6, the V gene TRBV28; tentative D call: TRBD1 (6 bases). The CDR3 spans 13 residues. Deletions cut 6 bases from V and 11 bases from J, with 14 bases between. Germline CDR1 and CDR2: MDHEN and SYDVKM. The CDR3 region is CASRDTGIAPLHF. The CDR3 DNA reads TGTGCCAGCAGAGATACAGGGATCGCACCCCTCCACTTT.

This chain uses TRBV27 with TRBJ2-3; 8 bases match TRBD2. V trimming: 4 bases; J trimming: 2 bases; junction bases outside the gene matches: 8. The CDR3 length is 16 residues. Germline lookup yields CDR1 MNHEY and CDR2 SMNVEV (reference sequence). CDR3: CASSSWAGGYTDTQYF. The CDR3 bases are TGTGCCAGCAGTTCGTGGGCGGGGGGTTACACAGATACGCAGTATTTT.

CDR3 region: CASSPLGAGGYVEQFF. Here the CDR3 DNA reads TGTGCCAGCAGCCCTCTGGGCGCGGGAGGCTATGTTGAGCAGTTCTTC. V usage is TRBV7-2 and J usage is TRBJ2-1; 8 nucleotides agree with TRBD2. V was clipped by 5 bases and J by 9 bases; unmatched bases: 15. Germline-derived CDR1 and CDR2 are SGHTA and FQGNSA. The CDR3 runs 16 residues.

The rearrangement joins TRBV7-6 to TRBJ2-3; tentative D call: TRBD2 (6 bases). Germline V gives CDR1 SGHVS, CDR2 FNYEAQ. V lost 0 bases and J lost 1, with 20 bases in between. CDR3 length: 19 residues. The chain's CDR3 is CASSLAPPAGSQRTDTQYF. The CDR3 bases are TGTGCCAGCAGCTTAGCCCCCCCGGCGGGGAGTCAACGCACAGATACGCAGTATTTT.

The genes are TRBV4-1 and TRBJ2-2, with TRBD1 matching over 7 bases. Trimming took 6 bases from V and 6 from J; bases not matched to a gene: 7. The CDR3 totals 14 residues. Germline V gives CDR1 MGHRA, CDR2 YSYEKL. CDR3 sequence (DNA): TGCGCCAGCAGATGGCAGGGGGAAGCCGGGGAGCTGTTTTTT. The encoded protein is CASRWQGEAGELFF.

DNA of the CDR3: TGTGCCATCAGACGGGGGGGCACAGATACGCAGTATTTT. Amino acid sequence: CAIRRGGTDTQYF. The V and J genes are TRBV10-3 and TRBJ2-3; 7 bases align to TRBD2. The CDR3 has 13 residues. With V trimmed by 6 bases and J by 1 base, 1 base remained unmatched. Germline CDR1 reads ENHRY; CDR2 reads SYGVKD.

The V and J genes are TRBV30 and TRBJ2-3; D is possibly TRBD2 (6 bases). The germline V and J ends were trimmed by 6 bases and 1 base, with 8 bases remaining between them. Germline V gene data show CDR1 as GTSNPN and CDR2 as SVGIG (reference sequence). The CDR3 runs to 12 residues. CDR3 nucleotides: TGTGCCTGCCCGGGGGGCACAGATACGCAGTATTTT. As protein: CACPGGTDTQYF. Based on the CDR3 plus reference TRBV30 and TRBJ2-3, the full variable domain is SQTIHQWPATLVQPVGSPLSLECTVEGTSNPNLYWYRQAAGRGLQLLFYSVGIGQISSEVPQNLSASRPQDRQFILSSKKLLLSDSGFYLCACPGGTDTQYFGPGTRLTVL.

The J gene is TRBJ2-1, the V gene TRBV5-1; 7 bases agree with TRBD2. Germline V lookup: CDR1 SGHRS, CDR2 YFSETQ. The CDR3 runs 15 residues. Trimming took 4 bases from V and 0 from J; bases not matched to a gene: 4. CDR3 nucleotides: TGCGCCAGCAGCCCGGCGGGGGACTCCTACAATGAGCAGTTCTTC. Translating gives CASSPAGDSYNEQFF.

The chain recombines TRBV11-2 with TRBJ2-7; possible D gene TRBD1, 5 bases. Germline V CDR1 and CDR2: SGHAT, FQNNGV. V was clipped by 2 bases and J by 6 bases, with 14 bases between them. This CDR3 contains 14 residues. The CDR3 is CASSLTRVFSEQYF. CDR3 bases: TGTGCCAGCAGCTTAACCAGGGTATTCTCCGAGCAGTACTTC.

This clone was observed a handful of times. The V gene is TRBV10-1, the J gene TRBJ1-5, with a tentative D call TRBD1 (5 bases). Germline V lookup: CDR1 WNHNN, CDR2 SYGVQD (reference sequence). The CDR3 length is 14 residues. Trimming pared 4 bases from V and 7 bases from J, leaving 14 bases between. The CDR3 spells CASSVRGLRQPQHF. The CDR3 DNA follows: TGCGCCAGCAGTGTTCGGGGACTGAGGCAGCCCCAGCATTTT.

The rearrangement joins TRBV11-3 to TRBJ2-1, with TRBD1 matching 10 bases. V lost 5 bases, J lost 4 bases, and 8 bases stayed unmatched. The CDR3 totals 16 residues. Germline-derived CDR1 and CDR2 are SGHNT and YENEEA. CDR3: CASSDPGQGTYNEQFF. CDR3 sequence (DNA): TGTGCCAGCAGCGATCCGGGACAGGGGACGTACAATGAGCAGTTCTTC.